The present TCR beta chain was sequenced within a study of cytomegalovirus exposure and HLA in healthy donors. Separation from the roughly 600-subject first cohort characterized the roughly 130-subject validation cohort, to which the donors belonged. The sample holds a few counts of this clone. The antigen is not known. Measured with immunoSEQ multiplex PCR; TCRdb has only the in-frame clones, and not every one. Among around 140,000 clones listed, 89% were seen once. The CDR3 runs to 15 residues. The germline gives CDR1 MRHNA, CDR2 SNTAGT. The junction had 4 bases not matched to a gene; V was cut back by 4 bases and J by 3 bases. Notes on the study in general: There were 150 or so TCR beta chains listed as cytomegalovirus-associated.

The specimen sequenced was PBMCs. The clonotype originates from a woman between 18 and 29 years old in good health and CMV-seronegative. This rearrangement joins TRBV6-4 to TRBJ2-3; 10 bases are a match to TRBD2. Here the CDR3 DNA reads TGTGCCAGCAGTGCCCTAGCGGGGGAAACAGATACGCAGTATTTT. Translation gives CASSALAGETDTQYF.